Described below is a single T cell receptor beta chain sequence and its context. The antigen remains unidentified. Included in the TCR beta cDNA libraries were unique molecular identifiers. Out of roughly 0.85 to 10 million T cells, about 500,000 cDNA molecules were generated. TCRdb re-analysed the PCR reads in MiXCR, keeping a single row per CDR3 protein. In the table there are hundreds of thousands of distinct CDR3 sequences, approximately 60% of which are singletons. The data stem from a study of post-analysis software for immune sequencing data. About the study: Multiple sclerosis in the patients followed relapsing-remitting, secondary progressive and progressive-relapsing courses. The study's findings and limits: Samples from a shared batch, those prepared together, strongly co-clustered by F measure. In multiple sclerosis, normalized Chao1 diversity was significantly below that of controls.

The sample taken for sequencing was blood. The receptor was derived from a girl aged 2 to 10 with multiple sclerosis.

The CDR3 here is CASTWRASQETQYF. The CDR3 bases are TGTGCCAGCACCTGGCGGGCCTCGCAGGAGACCCAGTACTTC. This chain uses TRBV2 with TRBJ2-5, with D possibly matching TRBD2 (5 bases). Deletions cut 7 bases from V and 5 bases from J, with 17 bases between. The CDR3 is 14 amino acids. From germline, CDR1 is SNHLY and CDR2 FYNNEI.